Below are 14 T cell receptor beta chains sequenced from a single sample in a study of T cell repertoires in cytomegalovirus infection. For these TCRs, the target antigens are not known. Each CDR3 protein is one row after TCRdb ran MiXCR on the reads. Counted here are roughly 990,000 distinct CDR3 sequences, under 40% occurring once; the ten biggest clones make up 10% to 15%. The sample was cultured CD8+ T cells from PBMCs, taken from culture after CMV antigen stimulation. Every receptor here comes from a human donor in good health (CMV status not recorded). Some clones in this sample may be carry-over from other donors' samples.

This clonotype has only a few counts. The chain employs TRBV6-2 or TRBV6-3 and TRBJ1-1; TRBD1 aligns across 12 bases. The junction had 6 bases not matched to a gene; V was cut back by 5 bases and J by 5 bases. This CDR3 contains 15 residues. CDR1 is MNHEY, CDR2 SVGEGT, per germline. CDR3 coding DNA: TGTGCCAGCAGTCAGGGACAGGGGGCTTGGACTGAAGCTTTCTTT. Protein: CASSQGQGAWTEAFF.

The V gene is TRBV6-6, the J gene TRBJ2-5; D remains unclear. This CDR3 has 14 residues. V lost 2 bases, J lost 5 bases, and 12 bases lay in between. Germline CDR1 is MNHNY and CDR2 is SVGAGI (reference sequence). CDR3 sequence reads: CASSYLKAGETQYF. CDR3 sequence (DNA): TGTGCCAGCAGTTACCTCAAAGCTGGGGAGACCCAGTACTTC.

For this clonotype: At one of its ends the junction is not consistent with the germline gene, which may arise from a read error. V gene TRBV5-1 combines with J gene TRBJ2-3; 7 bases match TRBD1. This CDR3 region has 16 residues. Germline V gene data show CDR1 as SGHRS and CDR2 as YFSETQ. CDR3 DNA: TGCGCCAACAGCATATCAGTGGACAGGTTTGGTGATACGCAGTATTTT. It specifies CANSISVDRFGDTQYF.

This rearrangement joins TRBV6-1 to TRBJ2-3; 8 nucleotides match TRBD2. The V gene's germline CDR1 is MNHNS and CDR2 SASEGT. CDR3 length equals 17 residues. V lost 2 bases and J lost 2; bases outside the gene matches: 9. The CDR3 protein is CASSESGAGGHTDTQYF. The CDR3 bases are TGTGCCAGCAGTGAATCGGGGGCGGGGGGCCACACAGATACGCAGTATTTT.

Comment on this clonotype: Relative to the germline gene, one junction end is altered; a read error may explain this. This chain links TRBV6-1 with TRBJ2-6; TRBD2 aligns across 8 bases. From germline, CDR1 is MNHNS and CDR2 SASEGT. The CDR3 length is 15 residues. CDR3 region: CASSELTGGANVVTF. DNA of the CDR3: TGTGCCAGCAGTGAACTAACGGGAGGGGCCAACGTCGTGACTTTC.

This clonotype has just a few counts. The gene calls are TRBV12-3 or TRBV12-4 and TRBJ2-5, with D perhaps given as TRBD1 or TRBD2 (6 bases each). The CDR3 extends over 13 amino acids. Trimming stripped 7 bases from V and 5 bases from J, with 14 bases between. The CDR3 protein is CASIPLGGETQYF. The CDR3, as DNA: TGTGCCAGCATTCCCCTAGGGGGGGAGACCCAGTACTTC.

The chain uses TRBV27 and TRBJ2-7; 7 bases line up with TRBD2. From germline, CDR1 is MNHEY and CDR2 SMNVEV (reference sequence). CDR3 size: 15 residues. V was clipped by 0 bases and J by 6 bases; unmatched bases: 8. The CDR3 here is CASSLSGGIGLEQYV. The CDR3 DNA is TGTGCCAGCAGTTTATCGGGGGGGATAGGCCTCGAGCAGTACGTC.

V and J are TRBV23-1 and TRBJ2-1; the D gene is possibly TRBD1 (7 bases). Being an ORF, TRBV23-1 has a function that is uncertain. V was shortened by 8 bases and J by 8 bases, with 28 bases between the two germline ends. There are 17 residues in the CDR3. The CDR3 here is CASFLQGETNPSDEQFF. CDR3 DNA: TGCGCCAGCTTCCTCCAGGGGGAGACTAACCCTAGCGATGAGCAGTTCTTC.

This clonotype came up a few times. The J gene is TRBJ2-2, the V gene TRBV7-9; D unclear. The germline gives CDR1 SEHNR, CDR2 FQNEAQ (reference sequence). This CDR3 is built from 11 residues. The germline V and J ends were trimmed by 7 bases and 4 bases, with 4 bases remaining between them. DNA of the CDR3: TGTGCCAGCATAGCCACCGGGGAGCTGTTTTTT. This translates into CASIATGELFF.

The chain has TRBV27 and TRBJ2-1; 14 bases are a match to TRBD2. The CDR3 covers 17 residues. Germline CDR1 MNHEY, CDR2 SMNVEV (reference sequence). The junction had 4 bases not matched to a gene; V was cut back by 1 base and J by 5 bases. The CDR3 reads CASSLLGLAGANNEQFF. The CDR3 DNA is TGTGCCAGCAGTTTATTGGGACTAGCGGGGGCAAACAATGAGCAGTTCTTC.

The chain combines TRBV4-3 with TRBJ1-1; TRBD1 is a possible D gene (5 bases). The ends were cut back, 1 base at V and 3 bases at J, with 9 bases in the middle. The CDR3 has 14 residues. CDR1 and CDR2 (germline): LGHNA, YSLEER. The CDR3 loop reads CASSQVWGDTEAFF. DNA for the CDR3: TGCGCCAGCAGCCAAGTGTGGGGGGACACTGAAGCTTTCTTT.

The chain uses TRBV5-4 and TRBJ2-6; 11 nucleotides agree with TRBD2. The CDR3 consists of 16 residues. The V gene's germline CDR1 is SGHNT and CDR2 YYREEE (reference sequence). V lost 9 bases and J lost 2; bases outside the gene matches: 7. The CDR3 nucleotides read TGTGCCACCCTGGGACTAGCGGAACCTGGGGCCAACGTCCTGACTTTC. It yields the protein CATLGLAEPGANVLTF.

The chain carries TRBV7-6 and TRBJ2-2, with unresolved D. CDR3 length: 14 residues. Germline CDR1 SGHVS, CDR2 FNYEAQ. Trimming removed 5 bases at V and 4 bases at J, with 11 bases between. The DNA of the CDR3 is TGTGCCAGCAGCATTACAGAGTCCACCGGGGAGCTGTTTTTT. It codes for CASSITESTGELFF.

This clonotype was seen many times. CDR3 in amino acids: CASSLVSEYGYTF. CDR3 bases: TGTGCCAGCAGCTTAGTGTCTGAATATGGCTACACCTTC. The chain uses TRBV7-8 and TRBJ1-2; D remains unclear. V lost 1 base and J 5 bases, leaving 8 bases between the germline ends. CDR1 is SGHVS, CDR2 FQNEAQ, per germline. This CDR3 spans 13 amino acids. The variable domain in full, completed from reference TRBV7-8 and TRBJ1-2, reads GAGVSQSPRYKVAKRGQDVALRCDPISGHVSLFWYQQALGQGPEFLTYFQNEAQLDKSGLPSDRFFAERPEGSVSTLKIQRTQQEDSAVYLCASSLVSEYGYTFGSGTRLTVV.